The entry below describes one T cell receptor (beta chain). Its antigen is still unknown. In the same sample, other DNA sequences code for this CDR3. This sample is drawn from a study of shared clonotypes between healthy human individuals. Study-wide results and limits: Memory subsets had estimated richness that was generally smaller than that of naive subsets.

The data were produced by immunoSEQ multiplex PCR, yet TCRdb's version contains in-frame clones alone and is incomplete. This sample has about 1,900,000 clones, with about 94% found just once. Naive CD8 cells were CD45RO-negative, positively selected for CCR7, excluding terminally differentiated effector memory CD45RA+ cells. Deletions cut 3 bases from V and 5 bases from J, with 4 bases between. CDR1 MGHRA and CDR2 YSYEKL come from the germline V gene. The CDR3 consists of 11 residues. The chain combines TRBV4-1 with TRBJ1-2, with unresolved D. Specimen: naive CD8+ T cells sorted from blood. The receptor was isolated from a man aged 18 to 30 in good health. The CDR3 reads CASSQGYGYTF. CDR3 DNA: TGCGCCAGCAGCCAGGGATATGGCTACACCTTC.